This TCR beta chain was captured by sequencing in a study of T cells after posttransplantation cyclophosphamide. Busulfan-fludarabine conditioning, marrow transplant, and cyclophosphamide on days +3 and +4 were administered. V dropped 4 bases and J dropped 2; count of bases not matched to a gene: 5. Germline-derived CDR1 and CDR2 are LGHNA and YSLEER. CDR3 size: 15 residues. General study findings and limits: Donor-recipient repertoire similarity was low at 1-2 months, rising over year one.

This clone showed up many times. Its antigen is unidentified. TCRdb's copy holds only in-frame clones and misses some; the assay was immunoSEQ multiplex PCR. Captured here are about 10,000 clones, none seen once; the top ten comprise 3% to 4.5%. The material sequenced was PBMCs, taken about 350 days after allogeneic stem cell transplant with posttransplant cyclophosphamide. The clonotype comes from a male patient aged 45-60 years who received an allogeneic stem cell transplant from a related donor and was CMV-positive. The graft donor may account for some of the T cells. V and J are TRBV4-3 and TRBJ1-5; 7 bases fit TRBD1. The CDR3 DNA reads as TGCGCCAGCAGCCGAGACAGGGATCGCAATCAGCCCCAGCATTTT. Translated: CASSRDRDRNQPQHF.